The clone carrying this TCR beta chain has just one count. Documented time point: peak reinfection, 3 to 8 weeks after reinfection detection. TCR sequencing was done directly ex vivo on sorted cells, without expansion in vitro. A couple of donors provided sorted CD3+ CD8+ CD45RO- naive CD8 T cells at all three reinfection time points. TCRdb's table, derived via immunoSEQ multiplex PCR, lists solely in-frame clones and lacks some. The profile shows 2,600 or so clones, about 87% of them singletons. This entry belongs to a study of memory CD8 T cells in hepatitis C reinfection. In the study overall: A couple of donors resolved primary infection, then developed chronic reinfection. Between 3 and 8 weeks after reinfection detection, peak samples were drawn. HCV reinfection meant a positive HCV RNA test after two negative tests at least 60 days apart.

The CDR3 sequence is 13 residues long. CDR1 and CDR2 (germline): SEHNR, FQNEAQ (reference sequence). Trimming removed 1 base from V and 6 bases from J, with 7 bases in between. The receptor was isolated from a man in his fifties or sixties with hepatitis C virus infection. The sequenced sample consisted of naive CD8+ T cells sorted from blood. The chain employs TRBV7-9 and TRBJ2-1, with D hard to call. This CDR3 is CASSLVSSNEQFF. The CDR3 coding sequence is TGTGCCAGCAGCTTAGTTTCTTCCAATGAGCAGTTCTTC.